These 8 T cell receptor beta chains were sequenced from one sample in a study of beta chain features in type 1 diabetes. The study reverse transcribed the entire isolated RNA, so it sequenced expressed TCRB transcripts. The protocol was immunoSEQ multiplex PCR, while the TCRdb copy is restricted to in-frame clones and leaves out a portion. This sample yields approximately 170,000 clones, of which roughly 9.1% are seen a single time; 2% to 3% belongs to the top ten. Sequences were obtained from central memory CD4+ T cells from blood. The receptors stem from a woman under 30 in good health.

In its sample, this clone was seen a few times. The chain couples TRBV7-2 to TRBJ2-5; D not resolved. The CDR3 contains 13 residues. Per germline, CDR1 SGHTA and CDR2 FQGNSA. Trimming took 3 bases from V and 4 from J, leaving 9 bases between them. CDR3 region: CASSFGSGETQYF. As DNA, the CDR3 is TGTGCCAGCAGCTTCGGATCGGGAGAGACCCAGTACTTC.

This clone was found a few times. The gene calls are TRBV25-1 and TRBJ1-1, with D possibly TRBD1 on 6 matching bases. There are 14 residues in the CDR3. V was pared by 7 bases and J by 6 bases, with 18 bases between. CDR1 and CDR2 (germline): MGHDK, SYGVNS. The CDR3 region is CASKPPAGGPEAFF. The CDR3 DNA is TGTGCCAGCAAGCCCCCCGCGGGGGGGCCTGAAGCTTTCTTT.

V and J are TRBV6-5 and TRBJ2-7, with 11 bases aligning to TRBD2. The V gene's germline CDR1 is MNHEY and CDR2 SVGAGI. The CDR3 totals 15 residues. V was clipped by 4 bases and J by 4 bases; unmatched bases: 6. Here the CDR3 DNA reads TGTGCCAGCAGTTCCCTCGGGACTAGCGGTTACGAGCAGTACTTC. Translating gives CASSSLGTSGYEQYF.

There are a few counts of this clone. The rearrangement joins TRBV19 to TRBJ2-7; D perhaps matches TRBD1 (6 bases). Between the trimmed V and J ends, which lost 5 bases and 1 base, there was a span of 21 bases. Per germline, CDR1 LNHDA and CDR2 SQIVND (reference sequence). The CDR3 runs 17 residues. The CDR3 DNA reads as TGTGCCAGTAGTCCGGCCGGGACAAAACGGGGTTCCTACGAGCAGTACTTC. It specifies CASSPAGTKRGSYEQYF. The whole variable domain, filled in from reference TRBV19 and TRBJ2-7, reads DGGITQSPKYLFRKEGQNVTLSCEQNLNHDAMYWYRQDPGQGLRLIYYSQIVNDFQKGDIAEGYSVSREKKESFPLTVTSAQKNPTAFYLCASSPAGTKRGSYEQYFGPGTRLTVT.

Concerning this clone: At the DNA level, this CDR3 is encoded by other sequences in the same sample as well. The chain couples TRBV7-2 to TRBJ2-3; D gene ambiguous. The CDR3 totals 12 residues. Germline CDR1 and CDR2: SGHTA and FQGNSA. Trimming removed 4 bases at V and 3 bases at J, with 5 bases between. CDR3 DNA: TGTGCCAGCAGCTCTTATACAGATACGCAGTATTTT. It is translated as CASSSYTDTQYF.

This chain links TRBV11-1 with TRBJ2-5; 7 nucleotides line up with TRBD1. TRBJ2-7 matches the DNA end more closely, so the J call is doubtful. Germline V gene data show CDR1 as SGHAT and CDR2 as FQDESV (reference sequence). This CDR3 is 14 amino acids long. DNA for the CDR3: TGTGCCAGCAGTCCCTCGGGACAGCTGTACGAGCAGTACTTC. Its protein is CASSPSGQLYEQYF.

V gene TRBV7-2 combines with J gene TRBJ2-3; 8 bases line up with TRBD2. Germline assignment: CDR1 SGHTA and CDR2 FQGNSA. Losses at the gene ends were 5 bases for V and 4 bases for J; bases not matched to a gene: 8. CDR3 length: 15 amino acids. CDR3 in amino acids: CASSIPAGAADTQYF. The CDR3 DNA is TGTGCCAGCAGCATCCCAGCGGGGGCGGCAGATACGCAGTATTTT.

The chain uses TRBV13 and TRBJ2-5; possible D gene TRBD2, 6 bases. CDR1 and CDR2 from the germline V gene are PRHDT and FYEKMQ (reference sequence). Trimming took 6 bases from V and 3 from J, leaving 14 bases between them. The CDR3 loop spans 14 amino acids. CDR3 protein: CASSPRSGEETQYF. The CDR3 DNA follows: TGTGCCAGCAGTCCCCGTTCGGGAGAAGAGACCCAGTACTTC.